The present T cell receptor (beta chain) was sequenced within a study of blood T cell repertoires in COVID-19 (dated by TCRdb to the early 2020s). With respect to the entire study: Collaborator samples came from the United States, Italy and Spain and covered acute and convalescent phases of COVID-19. The samples were drawn from the first 160 participants of the ongoing ImmuneRACE study and from 1,200 or so subjects provided by 6 global collaborators. Where available, HLA class I and class II types were obtained from metadata supplied by the sample provider rather than from assay-based typing. The sample metadata nearly always contained a de-identified subject ID, COVID-19 status, age in years and sex. The repertoires were released in a freely available public database meant as a resource for research on the immune response to SARS-CoV-2. The prospective study material was composed of cDNA or gDNA derived from T cells, B-cell-depleted T cells, or PBMCs. Subjects who had been exposed to COVID-19, were actively infected with it, or had recovered from it provided the deeply sampled blood TCRbeta repertoires that made up the dataset. Study-level results and caveats: Clinical and demographic metadata were provided uncurated, with the amount varying by source and participant.

TCRbeta CDR3 regions were amplified from genomic DNA using the immunoSEQ Assay, a bias-controlled multiplex PCR. The authors' pipeline ran thus. The number of nucleated cells in each sample was estimated by amplification of reference gene primers within the assay. To quantify the absolute abundance of each unique TCRbeta CDR3 rearrangement, sequence reads were collapsed and filtered. For each sample, productive Simpson clonality was calculated as the square root of Simpson's diversity index over productive rearrangements. TCRdb limited this immuneACCESS table to in-frame rearrangements with V and J called. A share of clones is missing; checked studies link under half to unresolved V genes, and the rest is unexplained. V and J calls and clone size are copied from that table; D and trimming were computed from the DNA. The sample contains approximately 110,000 clones, about 74% of them found a single time. Jointly, the top ten make up 6% of the sample.

To note about this clone: No cognate antigen has been identified for it. Per-nucleotide qualities are absent, and no much larger clonotype sits a single base away.

CDR1 and CDR2, looked up from the germline V gene, are KGHSH and LQKENI. The CDR3 runs 19 amino acids, cysteine and phenylalanine included. Only the CDR3 portion is preserved as DNA: 57 bases, with reading frame beginning at the first base. V is trimmed back by 4 bases and J by 4 bases, and the junction contains 13 bases that no gene match accounts for. One collaborating source in Seattle enrolled patients while the patients were actively infected and followed the patients over time throughout the course of disease. The collaborating institutions used their own protocols to collect whole blood in K2EDTA tubes. For TCRbeta analysis, collaborators shipped samples in one of three forms: frozen whole blood, isolated PBMCs, or DNA extracted from either of those sample types.

Sequencing input: peripheral blood. The TCR originated in a man at least 80 years old with COVID-19, enrolled during active disease. The rearrangement combines TRBV18 with TRBJ2-1, with TRBD2 matching 13 junction bases. In nucleotides, the sequence is TGTGCCAGCTCACTTCGGACTAGCGGGAGCGATGTCGGATACAATGAGCAGTTCTTC. The translation is CASSLRTSGSDVGYNEQFF.